The 7 T cell receptor beta chains below all came from one sample that was sequenced in a study of regulatory and conventional T cells in RAG deficiency. Conventional CD4+ T cells were sorted from blood as CD25-low CD127-high cells. Measured with immunoSEQ multiplex PCR; TCRdb has only the in-frame clones, and not every one. Among around 25,000 clones listed, around 97% were seen once. The same specimen was also included in a second study, on regulatory T cells. In that study: The PCR used 52 TRBV and 13 TRBJ primers.

What was sequenced was CD25- CD4+ T cells sorted from blood. These receptors were obtained from a human donor in good health.

This chain joins TRBV4-1 and TRBJ1-4; D possibly corresponds to TRBD1 (5 bases). V gave up 0 bases and J gave up 5 bases, with 10 bases separating them. CDR3 length: 15 amino acids. Germline V CDR1 and CDR2: MGHRA, YSYEKL. The CDR3 reads CASSQDTGLNEKLFF. DNA for the CDR3: TGCGCCAGCAGCCAAGATACAGGACTAAATGAAAAACTGTTTTTT.

The chain carries TRBV5-4 and TRBJ1-1, with D possibly matching TRBD1 (5 bases). The CDR3 spans 13 residues. V was cut by 4 bases and J by 1 base, with 8 bases left in between. Germline CDR1 SGHNT, CDR2 YYREEE (reference sequence). The CDR3 region is CASSTTENTEAFF. As DNA, the CDR3 is TGTGCCAGCAGCACGACAGAGAACACTGAAGCTTTCTTT.

Details on this clone: The same CDR3 also results from other DNA sequences found in this sample. The chain couples TRBV7-7 to TRBJ2-7, with TRBD2 identical over 15 bases. Germline assignment: CDR1 SSHAT and CDR2 FNYEAQ (reference sequence). The V segment lost 6 bases and the J segment 0 bases; nucleotides outside the gene matches: 3. This CDR3 contains 16 residues. The CDR3 reads CASSSGLAGGSYEQYF. In DNA form, the CDR3 reads TGTGCCAGCAGTTCGGGACTAGCGGGGGGCTCCTACGAGCAGTACTTC.

The chain has TRBV2 and TRBJ1-5; no clear D gene. The V end was cut by 3 bases, the J end by 1 base, with 37 bases between. This CDR3 has 24 amino acids. Germline CDR1 SNHLY, CDR2 FYNNEI. Written as DNA, the CDR3 is TGTGCCAGCAGTGATTTTTGGGCAGGCTTCGACTTAAACTCGCCCCTAGCGAGCAATCAGCCCCAGCATTTT. Its translation: CASSDFWAGFDLNSPLASNQPQHF.

The genes are TRBV7-2 and TRBJ2-3; 11 bases are a match to TRBD2. V lost 0 bases, J lost 0 bases, and 5 bases stayed unmatched. From germline, CDR1 is SGHTA and CDR2 FQGNSA. The CDR3 contains 18 residues. Here the CDR3 reads CASSLARLAGPSTDTQYF. Here the CDR3 DNA reads TGTGCCAGCAGCTTAGCGAGACTAGCGGGACCTAGCACAGATACGCAGTATTTT. Complete variable domain (other parts from reference TRBV7-2 and TRBJ2-3): GAGVSQSPSNKVTEKGKDVELRCDPISGHTALYWYRQSLGQGLEFLIYFQGNSAPDKSGLPSDRFSAERTGGSVSTLTIQRTQQEDSAVYLCASSLARLAGPSTDTQYFGPGTRLTVL.

V and J are TRBV10-2 and TRBJ1-6; D ambiguous. Germline V gene data show CDR1 as WSHSY and CDR2 as SAAADI. The CDR3 loop spans 14 amino acids. Trimming cost V 2 bases and J 9 bases, with 11 bases left between them. The CDR3 coding sequence is TGCGCCAGCAGTGAGCTTGCGGGCACTTCACCCCTCCACTTT. Translated: CASSELAGTSPLHF.

This clone was recorded once. The chain links TRBV6-5 to TRBJ2-7, with D hard to call. The CDR3 length is 14 residues. The germline V gene has CDR1 MNHEY and CDR2 SVGAGI. V was pared by 4 bases and J by 3 bases, with 13 bases between. The CDR3 nucleotides are TGTGCCAGCAGTTGGCAGGAAGATAACTACGAGCAGTACTTC. Its protein is CASSWQEDNYEQYF.